These 6 T cell receptor beta chains were all obtained from the same sample, sequenced in a study of CD8 T cells in Susac syndrome. The RNA input was about 0.5 to 1 ug, and it was reverse transcribed with random hexamers. In TCRdb, the immunoSEQ multiplex PCR reads were re-called with MiXCR into one record per CDR3 protein. The sample includes 130,000 to 150,000 distinct CDR3 sequences, approximately 93% of them seen just once. Sample: CD8+ T cells from PBMCs. These receptors were obtained from a human donor in good health.

J is TRBJ2-3 and V is TRBV6-1; 7 nucleotides line up with TRBD2. Germline values: CDR1 MNHNS, CDR2 SASEGT. The J segment lost 4 bases and the V segment lost 3 bases, leaving 7 bases of the junction unmatched. CDR3 length equals 15 residues. CDR3 DNA sequence: TGTGCCAGCAGTGACGGGGGGAGGCCGGCAGATACGCAGTATTTT. This encodes CASSDGGRPADTQYF.

The J gene is TRBJ2-7, the V gene TRBV27; no clear D. CDR1 is MNHEY and CDR2 is SMNVEV in the germline V gene (reference sequence). The CDR3 has 11 residues. V shed 2 bases and J shed 7 bases, with 6 bases lying between them. The CDR3 DNA reads TGTGCCAGCAGTTTAAGGCAGGAGCAGTACTTC. Residues: CASSLRQEQYF.

The rearrangement joins TRBV29-1 to TRBJ2-7; D is ambiguous. Germline V gene lookup returns CDR1 SQVTM and CDR2 ANQGSEA. V gave up 0 bases and J gave up 2 bases, with 14 bases separating them. This CDR3 contains 15 residues. The CDR3, as DNA: TGCAGCGTTGAAGATCGACGAGGCCGGACCTACGAGCAGTACTTC. Residues: CSVEDRRGRTYEQYF.

The gene calls are TRBV20-1 and TRBJ2-3; 8 bases line up with TRBD2. The CDR3 has 13 residues. The junction had 8 bases not matched to a gene; V was cut back by 2 bases and J by 10 bases. Germline V gene lookup returns CDR1 DFQATT and CDR2 SNEGSKA (reference sequence). DNA of the CDR3: TGCAGTGCTAGACTTTTCCGGGAGGGCGCGCAGTATTTT. Translated: CSARLFREGAQYF.

This clonotype was counted once. This sequence joins TRBV28 and TRBJ1-5; the D is unclear. Germline V gives CDR1 MDHEN, CDR2 SYDVKM. CDR3 length: 11 amino acids. Deletions cut 3 bases from V and 11 bases from J, with 8 bases between. This chain's CDR3 is CASSFDRAQHF. DNA for the CDR3: TGTGCCAGCAGTTTCGACCGGGCCCAGCATTTT.

The CDR3 loop reads CSVGGGYEQYF. The DNA for the CDR3 is TGCAGCGTTGGGGGCGGCTACGAGCAGTACTTC. The J gene is TRBJ2-7, the V gene TRBV29-1, with TRBD1 as a possible D gene (5 bases). CDR1 and CDR2 from the germline V gene are SQVTM and ANQGSEA. CDR3 length: 11 residues. V lost 4 bases and J lost 3, with 7 bases in between.